This paragraph covers one T cell receptor (beta chain) sequence. This specimen belongs to a study of blood T cell repertoires in COVID-19. The overall study: The origin of the acute and convalescent COVID-19 samples was the United States, Italy and Spain. Sources were T cells, B-cell-depleted T cells, or PBMCs; the material itself was cDNA or gDNA.

Recruits, aged 18 to 89 years, lived in 24 US areas. The recovered donors of Cohort 3 showed two negative PCRs, clearance, or symptom resolution. Sequencing used immunoSEQ multiplex PCR; TCRdb keeps in-frame clones, though not all of them. The sample carries under 350,000 clones, just under 90% recorded once. V shed 1 base, J shed 4 bases, and the junction held 6 bases outside the gene matches. CDR1 SGHAT and CDR2 FQNNGV come from the germline V gene. CDR3 length equals 15 residues. The chain uses TRBV11-2 and TRBJ1-2; 7 bases are shared with TRBD1. This TCR was sampled from a woman aged 55-75 years who had recovered from COVID-19. Sequencing was performed on PBMCs or T cells enriched from blood (not recorded which). The CDR3: CASSLGQGQRYGYTF. CDR3 in DNA: TGTGCCAGCAGCTTAGGACAGGGCCAACGCTATGGCTACACCTTC.